This TCR beta chain was sequenced in a study of T cell responses to AZD1222 COVID-19 vaccine. Germline CDR1 reads MGHRA; CDR2 reads YSYEKL. V shed 1 base and J shed 6 bases, with 5 bases lying between them. The CDR3 runs 12 residues. Data came from immunoSEQ multiplex PCR; TCRdb stores just in-frame clones and leaves some out. Here the sample spans 120,000 or so clones, around 92% being singletons. By its share, this clone is medium-sized. Other nucleotide sequences in the sample specify the same CDR3. The chain has TRBV4-1 and TRBJ2-3; D gene unclear. The material was peripheral blood, obtained on day 0 of AZD1222 vaccination. The TCR comes from an adult in good health. CDR3 bases: TGCGCCAGCAGCCAAGTCCCCGATACGCAGTATTTT. As protein: CASSQVPDTQYF.